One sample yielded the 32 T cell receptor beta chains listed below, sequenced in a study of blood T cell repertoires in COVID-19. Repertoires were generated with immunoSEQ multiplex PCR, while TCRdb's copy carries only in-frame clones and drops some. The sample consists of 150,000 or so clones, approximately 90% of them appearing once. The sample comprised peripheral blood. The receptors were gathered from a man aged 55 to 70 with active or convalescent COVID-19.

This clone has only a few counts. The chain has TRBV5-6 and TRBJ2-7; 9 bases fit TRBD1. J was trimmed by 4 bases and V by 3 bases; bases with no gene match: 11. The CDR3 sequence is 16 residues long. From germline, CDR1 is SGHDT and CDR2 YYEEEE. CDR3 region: CASSSLAPGQGYEQYF. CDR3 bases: TGTGCCAGCAGCTCGCTGGCCCCGGGACAGGGTTACGAGCAGTACTTC.

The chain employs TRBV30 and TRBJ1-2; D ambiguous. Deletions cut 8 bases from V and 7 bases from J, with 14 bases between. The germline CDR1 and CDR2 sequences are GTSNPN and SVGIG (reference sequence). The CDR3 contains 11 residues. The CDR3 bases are TGTGCCCTGTACCGGGTGGGTGGCTACACCTTC. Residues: CALYRVGGYTF.

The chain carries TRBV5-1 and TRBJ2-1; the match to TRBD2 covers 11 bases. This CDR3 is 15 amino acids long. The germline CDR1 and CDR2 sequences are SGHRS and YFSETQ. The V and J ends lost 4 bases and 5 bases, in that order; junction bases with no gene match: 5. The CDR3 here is CASSAGTSGNNEQFF. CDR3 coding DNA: TGCGCCAGCAGCGCCGGGACTAGCGGAAACAATGAGCAGTTCTTC.

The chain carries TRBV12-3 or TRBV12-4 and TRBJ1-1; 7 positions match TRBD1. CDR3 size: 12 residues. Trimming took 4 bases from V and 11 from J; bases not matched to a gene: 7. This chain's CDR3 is CASSSDRAQAFF. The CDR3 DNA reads TGTGCCAGCAGTTCCGACAGGGCCCAGGCTTTCTTT.

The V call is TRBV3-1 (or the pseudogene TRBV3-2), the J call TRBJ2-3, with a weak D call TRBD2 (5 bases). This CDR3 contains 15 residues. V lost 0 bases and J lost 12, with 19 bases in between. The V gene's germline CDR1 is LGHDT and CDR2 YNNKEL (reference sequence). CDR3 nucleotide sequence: TGTGCCAGCAGCCAAGAAGACCGGGCGGGCGGGTCACAGTATTTT. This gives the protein CASSQEDRAGGSQYF.

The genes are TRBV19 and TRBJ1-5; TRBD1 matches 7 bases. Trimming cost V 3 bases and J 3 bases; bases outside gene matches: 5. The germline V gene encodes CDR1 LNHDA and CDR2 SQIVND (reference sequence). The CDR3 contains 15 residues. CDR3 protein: CASSMGQGVNQPQHF. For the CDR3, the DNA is TGTGCCAGTAGTATGGGGCAGGGGGTCAATCAGCCCCAGCATTTT.

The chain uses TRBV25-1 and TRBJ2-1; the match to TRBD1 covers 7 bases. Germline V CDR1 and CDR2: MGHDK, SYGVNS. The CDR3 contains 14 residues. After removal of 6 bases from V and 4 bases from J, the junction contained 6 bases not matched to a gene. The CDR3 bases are TGTGCCAGCAGCCCGGGACAGCAATACAATGAGCAGTTCTTC. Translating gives CASSPGQQYNEQFF. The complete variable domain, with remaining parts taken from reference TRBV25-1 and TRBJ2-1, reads EADIYQTPRYLVIGTGKKITLECSQTMGHDKMYWYQQDPGMELHLIHYSYGVNSTEKGDLSSESTVSRIRTEHFPLTLESARPSHTSQYLCASSPGQQYNEQFFGPGTRLTVL.

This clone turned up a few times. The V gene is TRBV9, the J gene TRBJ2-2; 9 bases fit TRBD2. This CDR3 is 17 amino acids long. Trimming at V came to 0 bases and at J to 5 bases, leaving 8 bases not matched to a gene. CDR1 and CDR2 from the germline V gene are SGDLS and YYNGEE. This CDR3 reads CASSVGGSGRGTGELFF. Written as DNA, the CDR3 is TGTGCCAGCAGCGTAGGAGGTAGCGGGAGAGGGACCGGGGAGCTGTTTTTT.

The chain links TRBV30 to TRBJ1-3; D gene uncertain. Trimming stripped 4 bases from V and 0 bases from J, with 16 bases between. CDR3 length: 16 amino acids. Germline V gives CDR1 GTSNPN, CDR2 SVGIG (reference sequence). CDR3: CAWKLPRWSSGNTIYF. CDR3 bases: TGTGCCTGGAAATTACCTCGATGGAGCTCTGGAAACACCATATATTTT.

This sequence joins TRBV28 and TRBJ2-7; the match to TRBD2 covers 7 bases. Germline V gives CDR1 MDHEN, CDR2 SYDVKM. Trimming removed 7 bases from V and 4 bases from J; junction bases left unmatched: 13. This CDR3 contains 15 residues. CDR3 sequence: CASTPRGEGKYEQYF. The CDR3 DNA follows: TGTGCCAGCACCCCACGGGGGGAGGGTAAATACGAGCAGTACTTC.

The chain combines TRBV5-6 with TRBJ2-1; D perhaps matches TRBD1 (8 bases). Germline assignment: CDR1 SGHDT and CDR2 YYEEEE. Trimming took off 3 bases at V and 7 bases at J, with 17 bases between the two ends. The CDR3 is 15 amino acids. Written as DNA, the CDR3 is TGTGCCAGCAGCTCCACAGGGGGGGATCGGAATGAGCAGTTCTTC. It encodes CASSSTGGDRNEQFF.

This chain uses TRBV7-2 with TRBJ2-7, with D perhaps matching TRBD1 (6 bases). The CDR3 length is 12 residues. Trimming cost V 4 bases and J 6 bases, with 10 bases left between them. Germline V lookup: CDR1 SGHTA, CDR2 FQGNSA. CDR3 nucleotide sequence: TGTGCCAGCAGCTCCGACAGGTTCGAGCAGTACTTC. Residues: CASSSDRFEQYF. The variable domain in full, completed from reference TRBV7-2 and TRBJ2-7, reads GAGVSQSPSNKVTEKGKDVELRCDPISGHTALYWYRQSLGQGLEFLIYFQGNSAPDKSGLPSDRFSAERTGGSVSTLTIQRTQQEDSAVYLCASSSDRFEQYFGPGTRLTVT.

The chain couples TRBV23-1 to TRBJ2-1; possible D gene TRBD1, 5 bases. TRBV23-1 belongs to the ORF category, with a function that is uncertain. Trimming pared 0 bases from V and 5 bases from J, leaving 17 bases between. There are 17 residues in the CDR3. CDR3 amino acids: CASSQSGLGNSNNEQFF. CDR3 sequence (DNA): TGCGCCAGCAGTCAATCGGGGCTGGGAAATTCCAACAATGAGCAGTTCTTC.

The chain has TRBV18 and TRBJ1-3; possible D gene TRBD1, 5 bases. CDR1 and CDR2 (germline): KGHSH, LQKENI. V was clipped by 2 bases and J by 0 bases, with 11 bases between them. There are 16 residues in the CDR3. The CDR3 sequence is CASSPATVHSGNTIYF. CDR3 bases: TGTGCCAGCTCACCAGCGACAGTCCACTCTGGAAACACCATATATTTT.

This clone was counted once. This CDR3 reads CASSEGGTGGSYEQYF. The DNA of the CDR3 is TGTGCCAGCAGTGAGGGGGGGACAGGGGGTTCCTACGAGCAGTACTTC. This chain joins TRBV6-1 and TRBJ2-7; 11 positions match TRBD1. In germline, CDR1 is MNHNS, CDR2 SASEGT. This CDR3 contains 16 residues. J was trimmed by 1 base and V by 3 bases; bases with no gene match: 5.

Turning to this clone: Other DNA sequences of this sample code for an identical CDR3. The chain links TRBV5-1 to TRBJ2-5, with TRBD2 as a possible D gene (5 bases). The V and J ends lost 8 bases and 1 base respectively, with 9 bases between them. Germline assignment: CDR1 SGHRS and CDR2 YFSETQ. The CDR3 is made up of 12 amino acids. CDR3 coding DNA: TGCGCCAGTAGGGAGTCCCAAGAGACCCAGTACTTC. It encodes CASRESQETQYF.

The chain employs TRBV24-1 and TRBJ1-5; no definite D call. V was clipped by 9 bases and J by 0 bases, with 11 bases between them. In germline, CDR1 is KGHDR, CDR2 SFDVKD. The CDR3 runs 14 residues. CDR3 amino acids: CATQGRNSNQPQHF. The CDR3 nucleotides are TGTGCCACCCAAGGCAGGAATAGCAATCAGCCCCAGCATTTT.

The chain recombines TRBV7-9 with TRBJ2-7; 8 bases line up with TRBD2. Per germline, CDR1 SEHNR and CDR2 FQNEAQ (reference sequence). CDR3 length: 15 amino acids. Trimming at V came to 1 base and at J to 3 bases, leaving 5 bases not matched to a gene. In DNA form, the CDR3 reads TGTGCCAGCAGCTTAGTACGGGGGGGTCACTACGAGCAGTACTTC. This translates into CASSLVRGGHYEQYF.

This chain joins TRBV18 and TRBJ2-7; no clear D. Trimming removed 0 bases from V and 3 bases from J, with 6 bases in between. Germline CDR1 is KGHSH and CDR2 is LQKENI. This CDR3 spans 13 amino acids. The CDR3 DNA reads TGTGCCAGCTCACCACCCGTCGGCTACGAGCAGTACTTC. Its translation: CASSPPVGYEQYF. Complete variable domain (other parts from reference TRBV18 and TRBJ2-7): NAGVMQNPRHLVRRRGQEARLRCSPMKGHSHVYWYRQLPEEGLKFMVYLQKENIIDESGMPKERFSAEFPKEGPSILRIQQVVRGDSAAYFCASSPPVGYEQYFGPGTRLTVT.

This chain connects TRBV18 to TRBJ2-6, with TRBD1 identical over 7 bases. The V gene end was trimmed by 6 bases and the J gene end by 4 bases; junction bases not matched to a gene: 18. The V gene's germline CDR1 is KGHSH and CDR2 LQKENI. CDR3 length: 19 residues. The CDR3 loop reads CASSPSIMATGAGANVLTF. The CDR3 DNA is TGTGCCAGCTCTCCGAGCATCATGGCTACAGGGGCCGGGGCCAACGTCCTGACTTTC.

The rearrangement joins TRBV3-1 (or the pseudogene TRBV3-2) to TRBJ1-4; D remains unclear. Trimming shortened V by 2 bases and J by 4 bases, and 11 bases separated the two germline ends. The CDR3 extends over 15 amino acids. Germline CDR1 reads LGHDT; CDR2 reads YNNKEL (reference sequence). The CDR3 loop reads CASSQISRYNEKLFF. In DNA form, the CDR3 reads TGTGCCAGCAGCCAAATATCCAGATATAATGAAAAACTGTTTTTT.

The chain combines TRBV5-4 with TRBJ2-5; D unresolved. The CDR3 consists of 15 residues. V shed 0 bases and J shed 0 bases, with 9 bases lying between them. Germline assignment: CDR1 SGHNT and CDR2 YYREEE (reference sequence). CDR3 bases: TGTGCCAGCAGCTTGGGCCCGATAGACCAAGAGACCCAGTACTTC. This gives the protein CASSLGPIDQETQYF.

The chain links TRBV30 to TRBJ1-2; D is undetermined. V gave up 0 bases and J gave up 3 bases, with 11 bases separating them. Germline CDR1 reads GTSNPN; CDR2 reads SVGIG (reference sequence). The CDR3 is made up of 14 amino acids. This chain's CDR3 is CAWSVSEAHYGYTF. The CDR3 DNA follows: TGTGCCTGGAGTGTATCCGAGGCGCACTATGGCTACACCTTC. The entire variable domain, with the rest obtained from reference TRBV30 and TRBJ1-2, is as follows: SQTIHQWPATLVQPVGSPLSLECTVEGTSNPNLYWYRQAAGRGLQLLFYSVGIGQISSEVPQNLSASRPQDRQFILSSKKLLLSDSGFYLCAWSVSEAHYGYTFGSGTRLTVV.

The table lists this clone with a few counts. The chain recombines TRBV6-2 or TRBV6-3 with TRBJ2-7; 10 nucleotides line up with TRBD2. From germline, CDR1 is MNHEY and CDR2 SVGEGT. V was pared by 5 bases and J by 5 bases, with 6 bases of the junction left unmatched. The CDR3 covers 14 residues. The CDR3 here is CASSKSGGAHEQYF. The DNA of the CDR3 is TGTGCCAGCAGTAAGAGCGGGGGGGCGCACGAGCAGTACTTC.

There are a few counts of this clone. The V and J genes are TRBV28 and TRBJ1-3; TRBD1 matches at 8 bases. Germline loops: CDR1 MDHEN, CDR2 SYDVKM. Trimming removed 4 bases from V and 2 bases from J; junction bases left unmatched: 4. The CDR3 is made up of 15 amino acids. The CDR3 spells CASSWQGAAGNTIYF. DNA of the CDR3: TGTGCCAGCAGTTGGCAGGGGGCTGCTGGAAACACCATATATTTT. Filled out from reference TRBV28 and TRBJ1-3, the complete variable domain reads DVKVTQSSRYLVKRTGEKVFLECVQDMDHENMFWYRQDPGLGLRLIYFSYDVKMKEKGDIPEGYSVSREKKERFSLILESASTNQTSMYLCASSWQGAAGNTIYFGEGSWLTVV.

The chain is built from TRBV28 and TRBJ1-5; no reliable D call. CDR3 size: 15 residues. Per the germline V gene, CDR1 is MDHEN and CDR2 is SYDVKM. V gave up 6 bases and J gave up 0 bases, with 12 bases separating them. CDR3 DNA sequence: TGTGCCAGCAGCCCCGACAATTATAGCAATCAGCCCCAGCATTTT. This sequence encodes CASSPDNYSNQPQHF.

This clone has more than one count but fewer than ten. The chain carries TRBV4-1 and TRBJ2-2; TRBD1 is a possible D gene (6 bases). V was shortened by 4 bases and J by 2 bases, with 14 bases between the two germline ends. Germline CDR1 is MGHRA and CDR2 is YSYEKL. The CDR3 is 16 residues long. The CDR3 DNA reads TGCGCCAGCAGCCTATCACAGGGATTAAACACCGGGGAGCTGTTTTTT. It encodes CASSLSQGLNTGELFF.

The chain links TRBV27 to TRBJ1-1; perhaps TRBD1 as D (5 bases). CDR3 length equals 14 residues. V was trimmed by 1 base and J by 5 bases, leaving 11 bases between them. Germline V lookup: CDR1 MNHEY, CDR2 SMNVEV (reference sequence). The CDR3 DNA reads TGTGCCAGCAGTTTATACGGGGGAAGAACTGAAGCTTTCTTT. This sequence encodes CASSLYGGRTEAFF.

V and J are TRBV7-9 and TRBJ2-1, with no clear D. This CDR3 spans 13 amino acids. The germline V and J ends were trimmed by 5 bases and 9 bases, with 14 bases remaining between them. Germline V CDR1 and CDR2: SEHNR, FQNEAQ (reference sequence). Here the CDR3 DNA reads TGTGCCAGCAGCCGAATGATCGGTGGTGAGCAGTTCTTC. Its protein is CASSRMIGGEQFF. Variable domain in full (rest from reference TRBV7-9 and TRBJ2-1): DTGVSQNPRHKITKRGQNVTFRCDPISEHNRLYWYRQTLGQGPEFLTYFQNEAQLEKSRLLSDRFSAERPKGSFSTLEIQRTEQGDSAMYLCASSRMIGGEQFFGPGTRLTVL.

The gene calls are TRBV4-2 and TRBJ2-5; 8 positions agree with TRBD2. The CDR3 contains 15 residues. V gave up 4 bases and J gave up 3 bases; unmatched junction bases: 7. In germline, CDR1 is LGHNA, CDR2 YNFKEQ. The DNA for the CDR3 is TGTGCCAGCAGCCCAGTCTTAGCGGGGAAAGAGACCCAGTACTTC. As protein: CASSPVLAGKETQYF.

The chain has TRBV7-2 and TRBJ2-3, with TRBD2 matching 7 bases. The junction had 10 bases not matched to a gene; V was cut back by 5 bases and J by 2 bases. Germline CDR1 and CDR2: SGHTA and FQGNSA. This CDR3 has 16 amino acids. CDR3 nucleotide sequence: TGTGCCAGCAGCCCGAGTCCAGCGGGGAACACAGATACGCAGTATTTT. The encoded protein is CASSPSPAGNTDTQYF.

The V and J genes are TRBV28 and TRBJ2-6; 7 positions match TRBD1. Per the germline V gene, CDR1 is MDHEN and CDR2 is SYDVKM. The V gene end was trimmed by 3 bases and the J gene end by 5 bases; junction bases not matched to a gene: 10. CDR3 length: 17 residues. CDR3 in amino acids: CASSFPRTGVRANVLTF. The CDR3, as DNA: TGTGCCAGCAGTTTCCCACGAACAGGGGTCCGGGCCAACGTCCTGACTTTC.